This T cell receptor beta chain originates from a study of metastatic and nonmetastatic thyroid tumors. Looking at the study overall: Repertoires were compared across blood and tumor or nodule tissue from malignant and benign thyroid patients.

Ten or more counts support this clone. TCRdb re-called the PCR reads with MiXCR. This table has some 86,000 clones, approximately 13% appearing once. Nobody among the patients had been given any treatment before thyroid surgery. CDR1 is SGHRS and CDR2 is YFSETQ in the germline V gene. With 0 bases removed from V and 3 bases from J, the gap between germline ends came to 10 bases. The length of the CDR3 is 15 residues. The sequencing input was tumor tissue. This clonotype was obtained from a female donor with papillary thyroid cancer or a benign thyroid nodule (not recorded which). Some clones in this sample may be carry-over from other donors' samples. The chain recombines TRBV5-1 with TRBJ2-1; D unresolved. The DNA of the CDR3 is TGCGCCAGCAGCTTGGGAGAGGCGTACTACAATGAGCAGTTCTTC. Residues: CASSLGEAYYNEQFF.